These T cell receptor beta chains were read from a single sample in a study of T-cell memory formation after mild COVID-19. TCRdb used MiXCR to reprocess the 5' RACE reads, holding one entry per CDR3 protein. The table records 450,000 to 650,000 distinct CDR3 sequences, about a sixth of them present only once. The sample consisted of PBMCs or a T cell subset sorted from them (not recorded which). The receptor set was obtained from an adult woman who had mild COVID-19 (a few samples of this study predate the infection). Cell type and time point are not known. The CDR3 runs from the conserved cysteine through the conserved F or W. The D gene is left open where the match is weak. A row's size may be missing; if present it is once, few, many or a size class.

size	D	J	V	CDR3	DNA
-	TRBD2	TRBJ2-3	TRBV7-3	CASSFKTSGRTDTQYF	TGTGCCAGCAGCTTTAAGACTAGCGGACGCACAGATACGCAGTATTTT
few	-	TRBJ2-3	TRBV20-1	CSARDLRNGPLDTQYF	TGCAGTGCTAGAGACCTCCGCAACGGTCCCTTAGATACGCAGTATTTT
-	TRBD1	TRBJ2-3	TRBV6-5	CASSYHRGRTDTQYF	TGTGCCAGCAGTTACCACAGGGGGCGAACAGATACGCAGTATTTT
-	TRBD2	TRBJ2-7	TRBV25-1	CASSEFLAGLASNEQYF	TGTGCCAGCAGTGAATTTCTTGCGGGACTAGCGTCGAACGAGCAGTACTTC
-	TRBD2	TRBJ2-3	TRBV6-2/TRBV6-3	CASKRRGGSTDTQYF	TGTGCCAGCAAGAGACGGGGGGGCAGCACAGATACGCAGTATTTT
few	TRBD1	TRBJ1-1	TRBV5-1	CASSLAQGGVNTEAFF	TGCGCCAGCAGCTTGGCTCAGGGGGGGGTAAACACTGAAGCTTTCTTT
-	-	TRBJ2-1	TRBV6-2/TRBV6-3	CASGGGKPENYNEQFF	TGTGCCAGCGGGGGAGGCAAGCCCGAGAATTACAATGAGCAGTTCTTC
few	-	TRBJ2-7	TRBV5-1	CASSSRGAFYEQYF	TGCGCCAGCAGCTCCCGCGGGGCGTTCTACGAGCAGTACTTC
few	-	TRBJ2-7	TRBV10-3	CAISGGFYEQYF	TGTGCCATCAGTGGTGGGTTCTACGAGCAGTACTTC
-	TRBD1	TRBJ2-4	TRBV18	CASSPRELGQGRYF	TGTGCCAGCTCACCACGCGAACTGGGACAGGGAAGGTACTTC
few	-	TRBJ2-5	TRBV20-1	CSARALIQLGETQYF	TGCAGTGCTAGAGCGTTAATCCAGCTAGGGGAGACCCAGTACTTC
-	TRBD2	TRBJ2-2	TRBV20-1	CSAASGRVTGELFF	TGCAGTGCTGCTAGCGGGAGGGTCACCGGGGAGCTGTTTTTT
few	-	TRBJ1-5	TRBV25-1	CASSESRSRGPQHF	TGTGCCAGCAGTGAAAGCAGGTCCAGGGGGCCCCAGCATTTT
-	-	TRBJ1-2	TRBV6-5	CASSYESGVGGYTF	TGTGCCAGCAGTTACGAATCAGGGGTTGGTGGCTACACCTTC
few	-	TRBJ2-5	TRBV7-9	CASSLGVQEGETQYF	TGTGCCAGCAGCTTAGGCGTACAGGAGGGAGAGACCCAGTACTTC
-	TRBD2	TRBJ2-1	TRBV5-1	CASSTSGSPFNEQFF	TGCGCCAGCAGCACTAGCGGGAGCCCCTTCAATGAGCAGTTCTTC
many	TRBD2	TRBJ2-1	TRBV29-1	CSGGLAGNNEQFF	TGCAGCGGTGGACTAGCGGGAAACAATGAGCAGTTCTTC
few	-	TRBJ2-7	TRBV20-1	CSASWPVSSYEQYF	TGCAGTGCTAGTTGGCCGGTGAGCTCCTACGAGCAGTACTTC
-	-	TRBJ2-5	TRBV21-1	CASSNYGAGGGQETQYF	TGTGCCAGCAGCAACTATGGGGCAGGGGGTGGTCAGGAGACCCAGTACTTC
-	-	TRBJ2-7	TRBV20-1	CSAQPSETGTYEQYF	TGCAGTGCTCAACCTTCAGAAACGGGCACCTACGAGCAGTACTTC
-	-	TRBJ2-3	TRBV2	CASLVESKDTQYF	TGTGCCAGCTTGGTGGAGAGCAAAGATACGCAGTATTTT
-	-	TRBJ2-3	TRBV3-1	CASSQKGLYTQYF	TGTGCCAGCAGCCAAAAGGGTTTATATACGCAGTATTTT
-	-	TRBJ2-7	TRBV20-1	CSASGGGRLVREQYF	TGCAGTGCTAGTGGAGGGGGCCGGCTCGTGAGGGAGCAGTACTTC
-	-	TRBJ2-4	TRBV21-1	CASSKALEGRNKNIQYF	TGTGCCAGCAGCAAAGCGCTAGAAGGACGTAACAAAAACATTCAGTACTTC
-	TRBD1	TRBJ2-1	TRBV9	CASSVTGVNEQFF	TGTGCCAGCAGCGTGACAGGGGTCAATGAGCAGTTCTTC
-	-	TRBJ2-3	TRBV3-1	CASSPGPPTDTQYF	TGTGCCAGCAGCCCAGGGCCCCCCACAGATACGCAGTATTTT
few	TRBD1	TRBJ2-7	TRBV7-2	CASSARGQGYEQYF	TGTGCCAGCAGCGCTAGGGGACAGGGCTACGAGCAGTACTTC
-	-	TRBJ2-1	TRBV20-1	CRANPNYNEQFF	TGCAGGGCTAATCCGAACTACAATGAGCAGTTCTTC
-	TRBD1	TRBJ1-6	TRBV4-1	CASSPGQGDSPLHF	TGCGCCAGCAGCCCCGGACAGGGGGATTCACCCCTCCACTTT
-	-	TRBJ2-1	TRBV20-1	CSARGQTYNEQFF	TGCAGTGCTAGAGGGCAGACCTACAATGAGCAGTTCTTC
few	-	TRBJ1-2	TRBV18	CASSPPSEPHGYTF	TGTGCCAGCTCACCACCGTCTGAGCCCCACGGCTACACCTTC
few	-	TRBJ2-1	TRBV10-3	CAISEGPRDGYNEQFF	TGTGCCATCAGTGAAGGGCCCAGGGACGGCTACAATGAGCAGTTCTTC
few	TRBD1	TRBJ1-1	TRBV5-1	CASSFGTGAGGTEAFF	TGCGCCAGCAGCTTTGGTACAGGGGCCGGGGGCACTGAAGCTTTCTTT
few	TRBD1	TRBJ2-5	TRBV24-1	CATTRGETQYF	TGTGCCACCACCAGGGGGGAGACCCAGTACTTC
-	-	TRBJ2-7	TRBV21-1	CASRTDEQYF	TGTGCCAGCAGGACCGACGAGCAGTACTTC
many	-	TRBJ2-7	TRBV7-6	CASSSLKGYEQYF	TGTGCCAGCAGCTCCTTAAAGGGGTACGAGCAGTACTTC
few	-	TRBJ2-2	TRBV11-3	CASSAWAGELFF	TGTGCCAGCTCTGCTTGGGCCGGGGAGCTGTTTTTT
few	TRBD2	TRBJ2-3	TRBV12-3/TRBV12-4	CASTLSGGLADTQYF	TGTGCCAGCACACTAAGCGGGGGGCTCGCCGATACGCAGTATTTT
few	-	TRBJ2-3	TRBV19	CASSIGDTQYF	TGTGCCAGTAGTATAGGCGATACGCAGTATTTT
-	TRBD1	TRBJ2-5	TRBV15	CATGTVGKGTQYF	TGTGCCACCGGGACAGTGGGGAAGGGGACCCAGTACTTC